This T cell receptor beta chain was obtained from a study of T-cell memory formation after mild COVID-19. Employing constant-segment primers, 5'RACE generated TCR alpha and TCR beta cDNA libraries bearing sample barcodes and UMIs. TCRdb recomputed calls from the 5' RACE reads with MiXCR, one row per CDR3 protein. The table lists 550,000 to 700,000 distinct CDR3 sequences, approximately 15% of them singletons. This clonotype was observed a handful of times. With V trimmed by 2 bases and J by 0 bases, 9 bases remained unmatched. The CDR3 is made up of 18 amino acids. CDR1 is SGHVS, CDR2 FNYEAQ, per germline.

The chain links TRBV7-6 to TRBJ2-1, with 8 bases identical to TRBD2. The sample was PBMCs or a T cell subset sorted from them (not recorded which). This clonotype was sampled from an adult woman who had mild COVID-19 (a few samples of this study predate the infection). Cell type and time point are not known. As DNA, the CDR3 is TGTGCCAGCAGCTTACACCCACTAGCGGATAGCTCCTACAATGAGCAGTTCTTC. Protein sequence: CASSLHPLADSSYNEQFF.